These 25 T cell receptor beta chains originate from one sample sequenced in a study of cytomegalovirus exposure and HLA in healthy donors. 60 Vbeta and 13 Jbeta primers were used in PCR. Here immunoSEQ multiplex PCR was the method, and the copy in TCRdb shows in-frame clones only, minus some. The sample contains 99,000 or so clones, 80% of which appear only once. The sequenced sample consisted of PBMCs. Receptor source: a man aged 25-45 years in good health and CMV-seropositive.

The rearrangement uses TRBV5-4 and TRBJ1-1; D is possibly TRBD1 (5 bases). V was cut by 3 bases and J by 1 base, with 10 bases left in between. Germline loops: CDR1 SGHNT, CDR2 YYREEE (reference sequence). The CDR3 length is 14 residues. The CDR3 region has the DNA TGTGCCAGCAGCTCCCAGGGCGGGAACACTGAAGCTTTCTTT. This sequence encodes CASSSQGGNTEAFF.

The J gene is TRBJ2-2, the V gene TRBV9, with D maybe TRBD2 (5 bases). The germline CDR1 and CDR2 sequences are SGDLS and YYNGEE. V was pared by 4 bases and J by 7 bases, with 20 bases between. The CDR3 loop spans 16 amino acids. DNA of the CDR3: TGTGCCAGCAGCCGCCGGGATATGCGTGGGATCGGGGAGCTGTTTTTT. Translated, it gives CASSRRDMRGIGELFF.

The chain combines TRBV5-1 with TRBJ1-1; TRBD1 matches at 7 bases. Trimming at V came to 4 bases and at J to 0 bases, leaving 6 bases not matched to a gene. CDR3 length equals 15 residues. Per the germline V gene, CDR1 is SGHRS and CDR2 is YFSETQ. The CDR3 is CASSTTTGMNTEAFF. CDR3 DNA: TGCGCCAGCAGCACGACGACAGGGATGAACACTGAAGCTTTCTTT.

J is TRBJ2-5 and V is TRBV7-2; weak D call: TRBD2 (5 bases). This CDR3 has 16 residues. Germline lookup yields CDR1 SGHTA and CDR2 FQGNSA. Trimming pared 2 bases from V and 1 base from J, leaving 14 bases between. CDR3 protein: CASSLRAGVVQETQYF. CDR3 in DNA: TGTGCCAGCAGCTTAAGGGCGGGTGTCGTCCAAGAGACCCAGTACTTC.

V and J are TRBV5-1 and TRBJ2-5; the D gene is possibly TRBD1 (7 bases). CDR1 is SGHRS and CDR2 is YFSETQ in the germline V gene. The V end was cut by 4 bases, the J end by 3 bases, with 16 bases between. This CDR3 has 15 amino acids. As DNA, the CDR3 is TGCGCCAGCAGCCCCAGGGGGGTCAGGGAAGAGACCCAGTACTTC. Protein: CASSPRGVREETQYF. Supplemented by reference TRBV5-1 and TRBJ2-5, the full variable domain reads KAGVTQTPRYLIKTRGQQVTLSCSPISGHRSVSWYQQTPGQGLQFLFEYFSETQRNKGNFPGRFSGRQFSNSRSEMNVSTLELGDSALYLCASSPRGVREETQYFGPGTRLLVL.

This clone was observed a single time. CDR3: CASSLTSGGSEQFF. The CDR3 DNA reads TGTGCCAGCAGCCTGACTAGCGGGGGGAGTGAGCAGTTCTTC. The chain carries TRBV7-6 and TRBJ2-1; 13 nucleotides align to TRBD2. V trimming: 5 bases; J trimming: 9 bases; junction bases outside the gene matches: 4. Germline-derived CDR1 and CDR2 are SGHVS and FNYEAQ. The CDR3 loop spans 14 amino acids.

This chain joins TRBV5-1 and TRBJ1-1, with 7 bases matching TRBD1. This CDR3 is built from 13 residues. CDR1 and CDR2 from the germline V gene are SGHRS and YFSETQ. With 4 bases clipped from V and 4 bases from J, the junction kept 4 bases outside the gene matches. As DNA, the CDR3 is TGCGCCAGCAGCGCCCGGACAGGCACTGAAGCTTTCTTT. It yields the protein CASSARTGTEAFF.

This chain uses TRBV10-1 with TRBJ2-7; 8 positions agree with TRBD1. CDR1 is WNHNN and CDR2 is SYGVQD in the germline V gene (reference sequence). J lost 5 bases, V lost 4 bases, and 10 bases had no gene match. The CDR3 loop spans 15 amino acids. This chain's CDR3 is CASSAVGATGDEQYF. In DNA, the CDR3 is TGCGCCAGCAGTGCGGTCGGGGCGACAGGGGACGAGCAGTACTTC.

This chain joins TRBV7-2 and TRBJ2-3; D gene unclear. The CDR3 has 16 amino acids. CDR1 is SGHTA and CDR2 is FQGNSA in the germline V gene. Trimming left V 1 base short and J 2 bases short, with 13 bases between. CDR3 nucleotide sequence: TGTGCCAGCAGCTTAGACCCTAACCTATACACAGATACGCAGTATTTT. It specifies CASSLDPNLYTDTQYF.

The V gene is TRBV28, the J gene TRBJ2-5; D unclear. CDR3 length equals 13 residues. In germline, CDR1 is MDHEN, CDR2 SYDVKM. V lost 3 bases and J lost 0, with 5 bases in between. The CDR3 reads CASSLEYQETQYF. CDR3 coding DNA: TGTGCCAGCAGTTTGGAGTACCAAGAGACCCAGTACTTC.

The CDR3 DNA is TGTGCCAGCAGTTATAGTACGGGACACCGCTCCTACGAGCAGTACTTC. Amino acid sequence: CASSYSTGHRSYEQYF. The chain employs TRBV7-9 and TRBJ2-7; D perhaps matches TRBD1 (6 bases). Trimming removed 6 bases at V and 0 bases at J, with 18 bases between. Per germline, CDR1 SEHNR and CDR2 FQNEAQ (reference sequence). The CDR3 runs 16 residues.

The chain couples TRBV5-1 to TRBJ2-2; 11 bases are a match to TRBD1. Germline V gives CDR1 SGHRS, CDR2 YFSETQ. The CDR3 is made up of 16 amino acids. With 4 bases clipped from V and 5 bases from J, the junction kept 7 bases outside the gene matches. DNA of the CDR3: TGCGCCAGCAGCACGGACAGGGGGCGCGGGACCGGGGAGCTGTTTTTT. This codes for CASSTDRGRGTGELFF.

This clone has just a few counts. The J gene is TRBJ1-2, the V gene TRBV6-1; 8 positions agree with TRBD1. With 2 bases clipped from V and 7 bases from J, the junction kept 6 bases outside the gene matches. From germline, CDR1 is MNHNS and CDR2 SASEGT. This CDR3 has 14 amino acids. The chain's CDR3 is CASSEMQGASGYTF. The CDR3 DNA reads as TGTGCCAGCAGTGAAATGCAGGGGGCGTCTGGCTACACCTTC.

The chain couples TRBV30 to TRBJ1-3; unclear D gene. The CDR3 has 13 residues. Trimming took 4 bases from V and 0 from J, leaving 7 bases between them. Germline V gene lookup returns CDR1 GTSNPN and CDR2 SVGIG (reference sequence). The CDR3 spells CAWNSGSGNTIYF. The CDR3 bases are TGTGCCTGGAATTCAGGCTCTGGAAACACCATATATTTT.

The CDR3 region is CASSQISGQGLNEQFF. The CDR3 DNA is TGTGCCAGCAGCCAGATATCAGGGCAGGGCTTGAATGAGCAGTTCTTC. The V call is TRBV11-2, the J call TRBJ2-1; D may be TRBD1 (5 bases). The CDR3 is 16 amino acids. Trimming stripped 5 bases from V and 7 bases from J, with 21 bases between. CDR1 and CDR2 (germline): SGHAT, FQNNGV. The variable domain in full, completed from reference TRBV11-2 and TRBJ2-1, reads EAGVAQSPRYKIIEKRQSVAFWCNPISGHATLYWYQQILGQGPKLLIQFQNNGVVDDSQLPKDRFSAERLKGVDSTLKIQPAKLEDSAVYLCASSQISGQGLNEQFFGPGTRLTVL.

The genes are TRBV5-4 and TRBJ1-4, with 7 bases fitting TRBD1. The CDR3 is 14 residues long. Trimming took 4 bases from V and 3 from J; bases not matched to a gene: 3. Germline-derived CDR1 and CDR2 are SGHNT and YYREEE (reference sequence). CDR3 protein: CASSLGQSNEKLFF. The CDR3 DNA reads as TGTGCCAGCAGCCTGGGACAGTCTAATGAAAAACTGTTTTTT.

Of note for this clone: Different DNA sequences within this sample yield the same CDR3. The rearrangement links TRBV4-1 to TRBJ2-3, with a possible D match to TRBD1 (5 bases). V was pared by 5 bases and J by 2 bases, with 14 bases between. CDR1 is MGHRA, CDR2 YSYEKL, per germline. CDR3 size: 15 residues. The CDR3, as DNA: TGCGCCAGCAGCTTGGACCCAGGGCCCACAGATACGCAGTATTTT. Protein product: CASSLDPGPTDTQYF.

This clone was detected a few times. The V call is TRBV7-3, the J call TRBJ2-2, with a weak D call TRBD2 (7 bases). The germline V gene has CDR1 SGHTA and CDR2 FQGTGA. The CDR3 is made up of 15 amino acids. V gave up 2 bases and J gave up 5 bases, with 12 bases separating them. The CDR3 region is CASSLSGGPTGELFF. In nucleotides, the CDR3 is TGTGCCAGCAGCTTATCGGGGGGCCCGACCGGGGAGCTGTTTTTT.

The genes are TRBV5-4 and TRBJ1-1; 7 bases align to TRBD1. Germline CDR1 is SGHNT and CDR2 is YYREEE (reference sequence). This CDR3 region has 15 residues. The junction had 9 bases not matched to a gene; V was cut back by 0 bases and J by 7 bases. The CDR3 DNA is TGTGCCAGCAGCTTGGGAGGGGGAGCAGGGGGTGAAGCTTTCTTT. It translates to CASSLGGGAGGEAFF.

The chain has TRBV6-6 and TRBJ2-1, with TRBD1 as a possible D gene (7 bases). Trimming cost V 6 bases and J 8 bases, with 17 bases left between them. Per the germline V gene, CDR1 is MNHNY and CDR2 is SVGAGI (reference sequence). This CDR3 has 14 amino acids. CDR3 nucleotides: TGTGCCAGCAGCCAATCAGGGGGGTGGGATGAGCAGTTCTTC. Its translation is CASSQSGGWDEQFF.

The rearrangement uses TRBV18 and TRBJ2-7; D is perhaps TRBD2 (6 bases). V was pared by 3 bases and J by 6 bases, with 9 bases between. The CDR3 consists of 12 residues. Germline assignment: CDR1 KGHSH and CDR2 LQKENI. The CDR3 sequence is CASSPGRIEQYF. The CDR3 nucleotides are TGTGCCAGCTCACCTGGGAGGATCGAGCAGTACTTC.

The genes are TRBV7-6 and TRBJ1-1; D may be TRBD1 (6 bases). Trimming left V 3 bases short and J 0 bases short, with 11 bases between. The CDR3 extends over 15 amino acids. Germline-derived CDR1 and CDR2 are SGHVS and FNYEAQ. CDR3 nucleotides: TGTGCCAGCAGCTTTAGTGGGGGCATGAACACTGAAGCTTTCTTT. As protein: CASSFSGGMNTEAFF.

CDR3 sequence: CASSSTTGWKRGYTF. In DNA, the CDR3 is TGTGCCAGCAGCTCAACGACAGGCTGGAAGCGTGGCTACACCTTC. The rearrangement uses TRBV11-2 and TRBJ1-2; tentatively, D is TRBD1 (6 bases). Germline-derived CDR1 and CDR2 are SGHAT and FQNNGV. The germline V and J ends were trimmed by 4 bases and 7 bases, with 19 bases remaining between them. This CDR3 spans 15 amino acids.

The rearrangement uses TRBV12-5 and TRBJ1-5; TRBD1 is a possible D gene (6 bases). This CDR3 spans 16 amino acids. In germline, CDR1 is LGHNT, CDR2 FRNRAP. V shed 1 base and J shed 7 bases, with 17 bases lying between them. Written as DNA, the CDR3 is TGTGCTAGTGGTTTGGGGGCCGGGGGGCCATACCAGCCCCAGCATTTT. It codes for CASGLGAGGPYQPQHF. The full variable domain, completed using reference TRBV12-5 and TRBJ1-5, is DARVTQTPRHKVTEMGQEVTMRCQPILGHNTVFWYRQTMMQGLELLAYFRNRAPLDDSGMPKDRFSAEMPDATLATLKIQPSEPRDSAVYFCASGLGAGGPYQPQHFGDGTRLSIL.

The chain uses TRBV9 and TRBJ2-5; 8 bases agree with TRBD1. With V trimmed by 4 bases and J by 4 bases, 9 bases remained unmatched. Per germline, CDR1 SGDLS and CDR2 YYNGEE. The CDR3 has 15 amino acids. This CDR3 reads CASSLSGTGGETQYF. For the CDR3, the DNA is TGTGCCAGCAGCCTGTCCGGGACAGGCGGAGAGACCCAGTACTTC.